The rows below give T cell receptor beta chains drawn from one sample of a study of blood T cell repertoires in COVID-19. The assay was immunoSEQ multiplex PCR, and TCRdb's table has in-frame clones only and misses some. Among approximately 390,000 clones listed, approximately 89% were seen once. The sample taken for sequencing was peripheral blood. Source of these receptors: a woman in her sixties or seventies with COVID-19, enrolled during active disease. Both conserved end residues are part of each CDR3. A D gene is named only where the DNA matches it firmly. Where a row states a size, it is once, few, many or the class of an expanded clone; other rows omit it.

clone_size | j_call | d_call | v_call | cdr3_nt | cdr3_aa
NA | TRBJ2-2 | NA | TRBV11-3 | TGTGCCAGCAGCTTCCGGGGGAACACCGGGGAGCTGTTTTTT | CASSFRGNTGELFF
NA | TRBJ1-2 | NA | TRBV27 | TGTGCCAGCAGTTGGAGATTTGACGCTAGATTCGGAAGAGGGTCCCCATTAAACTATGGCTACACCTTC | CASSWRFDARFGRGSPLNYGYTF
NA | TRBJ2-3 | TRBD2 | TRBV7-9 | TGTGCCAGCAGCTTAGGACTAGCGGGAGGCACAGATACGCAGTATTTT | CASSLGLAGGTDTQYF
NA | TRBJ1-4 | NA | TRBV14 | TGTGCCAGCAGCCAAGTGCGCACAACTAATGAAAAACTGTTTTTT | CASSQVRTTNEKLFF
NA | TRBJ2-3 | NA | TRBV28 | TGTGCCAGCAGTTTGACTAGAACAGATACGCAGTATTTT | CASSLTRTDTQYF
NA | TRBJ1-2 | NA | TRBV19 | TGTGCCAGTAGTACTTCGGGACACCTAAACTATGGCTACACCTTC | CASSTSGHLNYGYTF
NA | TRBJ2-7 | NA | TRBV5-1 | TGCGCCAGCATCGGGGGTCAGTTACGGTACGAGCAGTACTTC | CASIGGQLRYEQYF
NA | TRBJ2-5 | NA | TRBV6-1 | TGTGCCAGCAGTGAATTCGGCAGGGTGTCTGCAGAGACCCAGTACTTC | CASSEFGRVSAETQYF
NA | TRBJ2-1 | TRBD2 | TRBV5-1 | TGCGCCAGCAGCTCCGGACTAGCTTACGATGAGCAGTTCTTC | CASSSGLAYDEQFF
few | TRBJ1-5 | TRBD1 | TRBV4-1 | TGCGCCAGCAGCGACAGGGGCCGGGGCCAGCCCCAGCATTTT | CASSDRGRGQPQHF
NA | TRBJ2-1 | NA | TRBV7-9 | TGTGCCAGCAGCCTCCTCAATGAGCAGTTCTTC | CASSLLNEQFF
NA | TRBJ1-2 | NA | TRBV4-1 | TGCGCCAGCAGCCCGGGAGGATATGGCTACACCTTC | CASSPGGYGYTF
NA | TRBJ2-7 | TRBD2 | TRBV20-1 | TGCAGTGCTAGTCTGGGAGGGTACGTTACAGTCGAGCAGTACTTC | CSASLGGYVTVEQYF
NA | TRBJ2-5 | TRBD1 | TRBV18 | TGTGCCAGCCAGGGACAGGGAGAGACCCAGTACTTC | CASQGQGETQYF
NA | TRBJ1-5 | NA | TRBV12-3/TRBV12-4 | TGTGCCAGCAGTTTAGCCCAGACGGGTCAGCATTTT | CASSLAQTGQHF
NA | TRBJ1-2 | TRBD1 | TRBV18 | TGTGCCAGCTCACCGGTCCCGGGACAGGGAAACTATGGCTACACCTTC | CASSPVPGQGNYGYTF
NA | TRBJ2-6 | NA | TRBV19 | TGTGCCAGTAGTATAGGCAAATGGGGGGGCGCTGGGGCCAACGTCCTGACTTTC | CASSIGKWGGAGANVLTF
NA | TRBJ2-7 | TRBD1 | TRBV5-6 | TGTGCCAGCAGCTCCCTCCAGGGGGTTCCCTACGAGCAGTACTTC | CASSSLQGVPYEQYF
NA | TRBJ2-2 | TRBD1 | TRBV5-1 | TGCGCCAGCAGCAGACAGGGGGCTATGAGCACCGGGGAGCTGTTTTTT | CASSRQGAMSTGELFF
once | TRBJ1-2 | NA | TRBV7-9 | TGTGCCAGCAGCCTCCCACGAGCCCCGGGAGGCTACACCTTC | CASSLPRAPGGYTF
NA | TRBJ2-7 | NA | TRBV11-2 | TGTGCCAGCAGCTTAGTGCAGGGGGGCTACGAGCAGTACTTC | CASSLVQGGYEQYF
NA | TRBJ1-1 | TRBD1 | TRBV6-5 | TGTGCCAGCAGTTACTCCGGGACAGGGACCAACACTGAAGCTTTCTTT | CASSYSGTGTNTEAFF
many | TRBJ1-5 | TRBD1 | TRBV28 | TGTGCCAGTACAGGGGGAGGAATGAGCAATCAGCCCCAGCATTTT | CASTGGGMSNQPQHF
once | TRBJ1-5 | NA | TRBV19 | TGTGCCAGTAGTATGGCGGGTCAGCCCCAGCATTTT | CASSMAGQPQHF
NA | TRBJ2-1 | TRBD1 | TRBV5-1 | TGCGCCAGCAGCGGGACAGGGGGAGTAGTCAATGAGCAGTTCTTC | CASSGTGGVVNEQFF
NA | TRBJ2-7 | NA | TRBV10-3 | TGTGCCACCAAAGGCCTCCTGGGAGCCTACGAGCAGTACTTC | CATKGLLGAYEQYF
NA | TRBJ2-3 | NA | TRBV5-4 | TGTGCCAGCAGCACCGACTCAGGGGAGGATACGCAGTATTTT | CASSTDSGEDTQYF
once | TRBJ2-7 | TRBD1 | TRBV19 | TGTGCCAGTAGTAACCGGCCGGGACAGGGGCGGTACGAGCAGTACTTC | CASSNRPGQGRYEQYF
many | TRBJ1-2 | TRBD1 | TRBV6-5 | TGTGCCAGCAGTTACATCCGGACAGGGGGAGGCTATGGCTACACCTTC | CASSYIRTGGGYGYTF
once | TRBJ1-3 | NA | TRBV30 | TGTGCCTGGAGTGTATCTACAGGGAGGGTAAACACCATATATTTT | CAWSVSTGRVNTIYF
NA | TRBJ2-1 | TRBD1 | TRBV5-5 | TGTGCCAGCAGCTTTGACAGGGTTGGTAACAATGAGCAGTTCTTC | CASSFDRVGNNEQFF
NA | TRBJ2-5 | NA | TRBV7-6 | TGTGCCAGCAGCTTAGCCAGGGGCCTAAAAGGGGAGACCCAGTACTTC | CASSLARGLKGETQYF
NA | TRBJ1-4 | NA | TRBV5-1 | TGCGCCAGCCGCGCACAGGCTGCAACTAATGAAAAACTGTTTTTT | CASRAQAATNEKLFF
NA | TRBJ2-1 | TRBD1 | TRBV19 | TGTGCCAGTGGGACAGGGATCAATGAGCAGTTCTTC | CASGTGINEQFF
NA | TRBJ1-6 | NA | TRBV28 | TGTGCCAGCAGTTTCGAGGGCAGCCTCTATAATTCACCCCTCCACTTT | CASSFEGSLYNSPLHF
NA | TRBJ2-7 | TRBD1 | TRBV19 | TGTGCCAGTAGCCCGGGACAGGGGGCCGTATCCTACGAGCAGTACTTC | CASSPGQGAVSYEQYF
NA | TRBJ2-3 | NA | TRBV9 | TGTGCCAGCAGCGTAGCCCTAGCTAGTGCAGATACGCAGTATTTT | CASSVALASADTQYF
NA | TRBJ2-7 | TRBD2 | TRBV10-1 | TGCGCCAGCAGTGGGGCCGGGACTAGAATCCACGAGCAGTACTTC | CASSGAGTRIHEQYF
NA | TRBJ1-4 | TRBD1 | TRBV7-9 | TGTGCCAGCAGCCTTCAGGGGGGAGGTAATGAAAAACTGTTTTTT | CASSLQGGGNEKLFF
NA | TRBJ1-5 | NA | TRBV6-6 | TGTGCCAGCAGTTACTCGACACAGGTCCAGCCCCAGCATTTT | CASSYSTQVQPQHF
NA | TRBJ1-2 | NA | TRBV19 | TGTGCCAGTAGTATTGATGCGGCAGGGGAGTGGTATGGCTACACCTTC | CASSIDAAGEWYGYTF
NA | TRBJ2-3 | NA | TRBV27 | TGTGCCAGCAGTATCTTCACAGATACGCAGTATTTT | CASSIFTDTQYF
NA | TRBJ1-1 | NA | TRBV30 | TGTGCCTGGAGTGTAAGAGTTCACACTGAAGCTTTCTTT | CAWSVRVHTEAFF
NA | TRBJ2-3 | NA | TRBV6-2/TRBV6-3 | TGTGCCAGCAGCCCGGCGGGGACGCAGTATTTT | CASSPAGTQYF
NA | TRBJ2-3 | TRBD2 | TRBV5-1 | TGCGCCAGCAGGAGCTTAGCGGGGGGGACAGATACGCAGTATTTT | CASRSLAGGTDTQYF
NA | TRBJ1-1 | NA | TRBV7-2 | TGTGCCAGCAGCTTACGGGAGGGGCACACTGAAGCTTTCTTT | CASSLREGHTEAFF
once | TRBJ1-1 | NA | TRBV28 | TGTGCCAGCAGTTCTACAGGGTTGGGTGAAGCTTTCTTT | CASSSTGLGEAFF
NA | TRBJ2-2 | NA | TRBV2 | TGTGCCACCCAAGGAGGGAACGGGGAGCTGTTTTTT | CATQGGNGELFF
NA | TRBJ1-4 | TRBD1 | TRBV18 | TGTGCCAGCTCACCCGACAGGGCTACTAATGAAAAACTGTTTTTT | CASSPDRATNEKLFF
NA | TRBJ1-3 | NA | TRBV5-6 | TGTGCCAGCAGCTTGACGGTTTCTGGAAACACCATATATTTT | CASSLTVSGNTIYF